This TCR beta chain was recorded in a study of post-analysis software for immune sequencing data. Across the study: The disease courses spanned relapsing-remitting, secondary progressive and progressive-relapsing forms of multiple sclerosis. Broader study findings: Among roughly 5 TRBV segments more frequent in patients than controls were TRBV5-6, TRBV5-1 and TRBV20-1. With F measure, samples from one preparation batch clustered together strongly. Significantly decreased normalized Chao1 diversity was recorded for multiple sclerosis patients relative to controls.

CDR3 length equals 14 residues. The germline gives CDR1 ENHRY, CDR2 SYGVKD. V lost 6 bases to trimming and J lost 1 base, with 10 bases between them. cDNA libraries of TCR beta carried unique molecular identifiers. The authors obtained some 500,000 cDNA molecules from roughly 1.1 to 9.2 million T cells. TCRdb re-called the PCR reads through MiXCR, storing one row per CDR3 protein. The sample holds roughly 800,000 distinct CDR3 sequences; roughly 50% are singletons and the top ten take roughly 4.5%. Notes on this clonotype: Its cognate antigen is unknown.

The sample consisted of blood. The sequence was obtained from a girl under 18 with multiple sclerosis. This chain uses TRBV10-3 with TRBJ1-5; a weak D match, TRBD1 (5 bases). The CDR3 sequence is CAISRDGSNQPQHF. CDR3 in DNA: TGTGCCATCAGCCGGGACGGAAGCAATCAGCCCCAGCATTTT.